This T cell receptor (beta chain) was recorded in a study of T cell responses to AZD1222 COVID-19 vaccine. Study results and caveats: All repertoire sampling was performed exclusively after the peak T cell response.

About this clone itself: The antigen is not known.

Trimming removed 5 bases at V and 2 bases at J, with 3 bases between. CDR1 SEHNR and CDR2 FQNEAQ come from the germline V gene (reference sequence). The CDR3 loop spans 11 amino acids. The protocol was immunoSEQ multiplex PCR, while the TCRdb copy is restricted to in-frame clones and leaves out a portion. The sample consists of 150,000 to 200,000 clones, 88% of them appearing once. The sample was peripheral blood, taken 28 days after the second AZD1222 dose. This clonotype was obtained from an adult who received the AZD1222 COVID-19 vaccine. The chain carries TRBV7-9 and TRBJ2-5; D is ambiguous. This CDR3 is CASSQQETQYF. CDR3 in DNA: TGTGCCAGCAGCCAACAAGAGACCCAGTACTTC.